Sequencing of this T cell receptor beta chain was carried out in a study of graft-versus-host responses after intestinal transplantation. Study summary: Every one of the recipients received anti-thymocyte globulin induction and afterwards took tacrolimus and steroids for about 3 years. Study results and caveats: Some GvH clones were seen earlier in gut or blood, suggesting intestinal origin. Subjects displaying graft-donor T cell macrochimerism possessed elevated graft-versus-host to host-versus-graft clonal ratios inside allografts. There was an association between peak levels of circulating GvH clones and early post-transplant HvG declines.

In germline, CDR1 is SGHRS, CDR2 YFSETQ. V shed 0 bases, J shed 3 bases, and the junction held 3 bases outside the gene matches. The length of the CDR3 is 16 residues. Data came from immunoSEQ multiplex PCR; TCRdb stores just in-frame clones and leaves some out. Found here are over 45,000 clones, roughly 89% of them singletons; the top ten hold 1.6%. Comment on this clone: Antigen specificity is unknown.

This chain uses TRBV5-1 with TRBJ2-1, with 10 bases fitting TRBD2. This clonotype originated in a human patient who received an intestinal transplant, so some T cells may come from the graft donor. Sequenced material: PBMCs, taken 26 days after transplant. The CDR3 protein is CASSLELAGGYNEQFF. The DNA for the CDR3 is TGCGCCAGCAGCTTGGAGTTAGCGGGGGGCTACAATGAGCAGTTCTTC.